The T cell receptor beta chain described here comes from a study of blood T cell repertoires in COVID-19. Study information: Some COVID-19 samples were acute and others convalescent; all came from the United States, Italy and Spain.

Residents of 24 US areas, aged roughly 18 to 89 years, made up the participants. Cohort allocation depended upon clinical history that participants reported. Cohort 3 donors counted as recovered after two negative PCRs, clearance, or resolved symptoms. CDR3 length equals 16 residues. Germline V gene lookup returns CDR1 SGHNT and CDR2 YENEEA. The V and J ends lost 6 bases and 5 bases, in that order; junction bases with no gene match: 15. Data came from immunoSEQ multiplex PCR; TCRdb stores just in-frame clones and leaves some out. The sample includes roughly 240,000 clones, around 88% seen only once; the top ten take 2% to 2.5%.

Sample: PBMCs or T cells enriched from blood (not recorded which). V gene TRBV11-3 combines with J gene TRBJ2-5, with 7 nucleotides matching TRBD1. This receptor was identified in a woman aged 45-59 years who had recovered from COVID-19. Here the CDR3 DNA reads TGTGCCAGCAGGGACGGACAGGACCCCTTAAGGGAGACCCAGTACTTC. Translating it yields CASRDGQDPLRETQYF.